One sample yielded the 17 T cell receptor beta chains listed below, sequenced in a study of cytomegalovirus exposure and HLA in healthy donors (TCRdb year 2017). Libraries were constructed by the immunoSEQ multiplex PCR assay. A mixture of 60 forward primers for TCR Vbeta segments and 13 reverse primers for TCR Jbeta segments was used in the multiplex PCR. What TCRdb holds here is the immuneACCESS table cut down to in-frame rearrangements. Part of the clones is not present; checked against another copy, under half of the missing clones reflect an unresolved V gene, and the others are unexplained. Counted in this sample were some 140,000 clones; about 83% of them appeared once. More than 4% of the sample is in the top ten clones. Sequencing was performed on PBMCs. The receptors stem from a woman in her twenties or thirties in good health and CMV-seronegative.

V usage is TRBV4-2 and J usage is TRBJ1-1; no firm D call. The CDR3 consists of 15 residues. The germline V gene has CDR1 LGHNA and CDR2 YNFKEQ. The V and J ends lost 3 bases and 7 bases respectively, with 18 bases between them. The CDR3 DNA reads TGTGCCAGCAGCCAGGGAGACAACTGGGAGCGTGAAGCTTTCTTT. It encodes CASSQGDNWEREAFF.

The gene calls are TRBV28 and TRBJ2-7; D is unresolved. Germline CDR1 MDHEN, CDR2 SYDVKM. CDR3 length: 13 amino acids. With 3 bases removed from V and 7 bases from J, the gap between germline ends came to 13 bases. CDR3 in DNA: TGTGCCAGCAGTTTTAACTTGGGCTGGGAGCAGTACTTC. It yields the protein CASSFNLGWEQYF.

The table lists this clone with a count of one. V and J are TRBV18 and TRBJ2-1, with D tentatively TRBD1 (6 bases). The CDR3 runs to 15 residues. Germline CDR1 KGHSH, CDR2 LQKENI. Between the trimmed V and J ends, which lost 0 bases and 3 bases, there was a span of 9 bases. CDR3 nucleotide sequence: TGTGCCAGCTCACCACCGGGACAATACTACAATGAGCAGTTCTTC. It specifies CASSPPGQYYNEQFF.

The rearrangement joins TRBV4-1 to TRBJ2-2; D not resolved. Germline V gives CDR1 MGHRA, CDR2 YSYEKL. The CDR3 is 15 residues long. Trimming pared 0 bases from V and 6 bases from J, leaving 11 bases between. DNA of the CDR3: TGCGCCAGCAGCCAAGAAGTTGCGGCCCCCGGGGAGCTGTTTTTT. It translates to CASSQEVAAPGELFF.

The chain has TRBV4-1 and TRBJ2-7; the D gene is possibly TRBD1 (6 bases). The ends were cut back, 3 bases at V and 2 bases at J, with 11 bases in the middle. CDR3 size: 14 residues. Germline V lookup: CDR1 MGHRA, CDR2 YSYEKL. The CDR3 DNA reads as TGCGCCAGCAGCCAGGGCAGGGGTACCTACGAGCAGTACTTC. Translation gives CASSQGRGTYEQYF.

This rearrangement joins TRBV28 to TRBJ2-3, with D possibly matching TRBD2 (6 bases). CDR1 is MDHEN, CDR2 SYDVKM, per germline. The V end lost 6 bases, the J end lost 1 base, and 14 bases lay between the germline ends. This CDR3 has 15 residues. The CDR3 nucleotides are TGTGCCAGCAGGCTCTGGGGGGTTGGCACAGATACGCAGTATTTT. Translated, it gives CASRLWGVGTDTQYF.

V and J are TRBV4-3 and TRBJ1-2; D remains ambiguous. Germline loops: CDR1 LGHNA, CDR2 YSLEER. The V end was cut by 4 bases, the J end by 2 bases, with 8 bases between. This CDR3 spans 13 amino acids. The CDR3 nucleotides read TGCGCCAGCAGCCCGACAACGAACTATGGCTACACCTTC. Its protein is CASSPTTNYGYTF.

This clone was counted between two and nine times. This chain joins TRBV5-1 and TRBJ2-3, with a possible D match to TRBD1 (7 bases). This CDR3 contains 16 residues. The V gene lost 1 base and the J gene lost 3 bases, with 15 bases spanning the gap. Per the germline V gene, CDR1 is SGHRS and CDR2 is YFSETQ. CDR3 nucleotides: TGCGCCAGCAGCTTGTGGAGTGCAGGGGGGACAGATACGCAGTATTTT. Amino acid sequence: CASSLWSAGGTDTQYF. The whole variable domain, filled in from reference TRBV5-1 and TRBJ2-3, reads KAGVTQTPRYLIKTRGQQVTLSCSPISGHRSVSWYQQTPGQGLQFLFEYFSETQRNKGNFPGRFSGRQFSNSRSEMNVSTLELGDSALYLCASSLWSAGGTDTQYFGPGTRLTVL.

The genes are TRBV5-5 and TRBJ1-1; TRBD1 might be the D (5 bases). CDR1 and CDR2 from the germline V gene are SGHKS and YYEKEE (reference sequence). CDR3 length equals 13 residues. V was trimmed by 0 bases and J by 11 bases, leaving 14 bases between them. This CDR3 reads CASSLAGRGRAFF. The CDR3 bases are TGTGCCAGCAGCTTGGCCGGTAGGGGTCGGGCTTTCTTT.

The chain is built from TRBV30 and TRBJ2-6, with TRBD1 matching over 7 bases. J lost 0 bases, V lost 0 bases, and 8 bases had no gene match. This CDR3 comprises 18 residues. The germline gives CDR1 GTSNPN, CDR2 SVGIG (reference sequence). This chain's CDR3 is CAWSVTGPLISGANVLTF. The CDR3 nucleotides are TGTGCCTGGAGTGTGACAGGGCCCTTAATCTCTGGGGCCAACGTCCTGACTTTC.

The V call is TRBV7-2, the J call TRBJ2-1, with a weak D call TRBD2 (6 bases). This CDR3 is built from 16 residues. CDR1 and CDR2 from the germline V gene are SGHTA and FQGNSA. Between the trimmed V and J ends, which lost 1 base and 8 bases, there was a span of 18 bases. CDR3 sequence (DNA): TGTGCCAGCAGCTTAGGTGGAGGACGGCGGAGGGATGAGCAGTTCTTC. Translated: CASSLGGGRRRDEQFF.

This chain links TRBV9 with TRBJ1-1, with 8 bases aligning to TRBD1. This CDR3 is built from 16 residues. In germline, CDR1 is SGDLS, CDR2 YYNGEE. Germline trimming cut 3 bases from V and 1 base from J; bases unmatched to any gene: 8. The CDR3 sequence: CASSAGIGQGNTEAFF. The CDR3 coding sequence is TGTGCCAGCAGCGCCGGGATCGGACAGGGGAACACTGAAGCTTTCTTT.

The chain links TRBV7-2 to TRBJ1-2; D perhaps matches TRBD1 (5 bases). Germline CDR1 reads SGHTA; CDR2 reads FQGNSA. V was trimmed by 5 bases and J by 9 bases, leaving 16 bases between them. The CDR3 length is 13 residues. CDR3: CASSGDSQESYTF. The CDR3 region has the DNA TGTGCCAGCAGCGGGGACTCCCAGGAGAGCTACACCTTC.

This clone has a handful of counts. The V gene is TRBV5-6, the J gene TRBJ2-7; D gene uncertain. Germline values: CDR1 SGHDT, CDR2 YYEEEE. V lost 4 bases and J 12 bases, leaving 8 bases between the germline ends. CDR3 length equals 9 residues. CDR3 in amino acids: CASSPVPYF. In DNA form, the CDR3 reads TGTGCCAGCAGCCCGGTTCCGTACTTC.

The chain uses TRBV7-9 and TRBJ2-7; 9 positions agree with TRBD2. The V segment lost 1 base and the J segment 6 bases; nucleotides outside the gene matches: 4. This CDR3 has 14 amino acids. CDR1 SEHNR and CDR2 FQNEAQ come from the germline V gene (reference sequence). CDR3 region: CASSLGGLAAEQYF. CDR3 DNA: TGTGCCAGCAGCTTAGGGGGACTAGCAGCCGAGCAGTACTTC.

This rearrangement joins TRBV7-2 to TRBJ1-5; D is perhaps TRBD1 (5 bases). CDR3 length equals 17 residues. The germline V gene encodes CDR1 SGHTA and CDR2 FQGNSA. V gave up 2 bases and J gave up 1 base, with 15 bases separating them. CDR3 nucleotide sequence: TGTGCCAGCAGCTTATCTCGGTCGGGGGGAAGCAATCAGCCCCAGCATTTT. Its translation: CASSLSRSGGSNQPQHF.

The J gene is TRBJ2-5, the V gene TRBV11-2, with TRBD2 identical over 7 bases. The DNA end is more similar to TRBJ2-7, so the J call may be wrong. The germline gives CDR1 SGHAT, CDR2 FQNNGV. The CDR3 contains 19 residues. This chain's CDR3 is CASSGTGEGPRFSSYEQYF. The CDR3 DNA follows: TGTGCCAGCAGCGGAACTGGGGAGGGCCCCCGATTTAGCTCCTACGAGCAGTACTTC.